This T cell receptor (beta chain) was captured in a study of blood T cell repertoires in COVID-19. Overall study context: The United States, Italy and Spain provided the acute and convalescent COVID-19 samples. PBMCs, B-cell-depleted T cells, or T cells were the source of the cDNA or gDNA that made up the material.

Patients from Seattle were sampled longitudinally, starting during active infection. This clone was seen just once. V lost 0 bases to trimming and J lost 0 bases, with 12 bases between them. Germline lookup yields CDR1 MNHEY and CDR2 SVGEGT. This CDR3 region has 17 residues. Sequenced by immunoSEQ multiplex PCR; TCRdb stores in-frame clones only, minus some. This sample yields approximately 25,000 clones, of which 80% to 90% are seen a single time; almost 2.5% belongs to the top ten. V gene TRBV6-2 or TRBV6-3 combines with J gene TRBJ1-5; D unresolved. The sequence derives from a woman aged 70-85 years with COVID-19, enrolled during active disease. Specimen: peripheral blood. As DNA, the CDR3 is TGTGCCAGCAGTTACTCGCCCCCACAAATTAGCAATCAGCCCCAGCATTTT. Residues: CASSYSPPQISNQPQHF.